The next 21 T cell receptor beta chains were all read from a single sample in a study of T cell responses to AZD1222 COVID-19 vaccine. Repertoires were generated with immunoSEQ multiplex PCR, while TCRdb's copy carries only in-frame clones and drops some. Among 75,000 to 85,000 clones listed, roughly nine tenths were seen once. The specimen comprised peripheral blood, sampled 28 days after the second AZD1222 dose. These receptors originate from an adult who received the AZD1222 COVID-19 vaccine.

The chain joins TRBV4-3 to TRBJ1-2; D remains unclear. This CDR3 spans 15 amino acids. Germline values: CDR1 LGHNA, CDR2 YSLEER. V lost 4 bases to trimming and J lost 6 bases, with 18 bases between them. The CDR3 nucleotides are TGCGCCAGCAGCCCCCAGGAAGGCAGACATGATGGCTACACCTTC. It translates to CASSPQEGRHDGYTF.

The chain links TRBV11-3 to TRBJ2-5; D remains ambiguous. Trimming stripped 2 bases from V and 5 bases from J, with 9 bases between. Germline-derived CDR1 and CDR2 are SGHNT and YENEEA. CDR3 size: 13 residues. For the CDR3, the DNA is TGTGCCAGCAGCTTATTTGAGTCGGAGACCCAGTACTTC. Protein: CASSLFESETQYF.

This clone has more than one count but fewer than ten. V and J are TRBV6-5 and TRBJ1-2; TRBD1 might be the D (5 bases). Trimming cost V 0 bases and J 6 bases, with 8 bases left between them. Germline V gene lookup returns CDR1 MNHEY and CDR2 SVGAGI. This CDR3 spans 13 amino acids. The CDR3 DNA reads TGTGCCAGCAGTTACTCCGTGGGGGATGGCTACACCTTC. The encoded protein is CASSYSVGDGYTF.

Written as DNA, the CDR3 is TGCGCCAGCAGCTTGGGGCAGGGTTCCGGGGAGCTGTTTTTT. Its protein product is CASSLGQGSGELFF. J is TRBJ2-2 and V is TRBV5-1, with a weak D call TRBD1 (5 bases). Germline V lookup: CDR1 SGHRS, CDR2 YFSETQ. Deletions cut 0 bases from V and 6 bases from J, with 9 bases between. The CDR3 is made up of 14 amino acids.

Only a few counts were recorded for this clone. The chain employs TRBV19 and TRBJ2-1; D uncertain. V shed 1 base and J shed 0 bases, with 7 bases lying between them. The CDR3 loop spans 15 amino acids. Germline assignment: CDR1 LNHDA and CDR2 SQIVND (reference sequence). CDR3: CASSIASISYNEQFF. CDR3 sequence (DNA): TGTGCCAGTAGTATAGCTTCGATCTCCTACAATGAGCAGTTCTTC.

V usage is TRBV11-3 and J usage is TRBJ2-1; D might be TRBD2 (6 bases). Per the germline V gene, CDR1 is SGHNT and CDR2 is YENEEA. Deletions cut 0 bases from V and 8 bases from J, with 20 bases between. This CDR3 contains 17 residues. Here the CDR3 DNA reads TGTGCCAGCAGCTTAGATAGGGCTAGCGCGGTGGGGGATGAGCAGTTCTTC. It encodes CASSLDRASAVGDEQFF.

This clone was counted between two and nine times. The rearrangement joins TRBV7-2 to TRBJ2-7, with 10 bases aligning to TRBD1. Germline lookup yields CDR1 SGHTA and CDR2 FQGNSA. The CDR3 length is 14 residues. V gave up 8 bases and J gave up 0 bases; unmatched junction bases: 4. CDR3 coding DNA: TGTGCCAGCCAACGACAGGGGGCCTCCTACGAGCAGTACTTC. Protein product: CASQRQGASYEQYF.

The chain links TRBV6-5 to TRBJ1-5; D is unresolved. V lost 4 bases to trimming and J lost 4 bases, with 5 bases between them. CDR3 length: 12 amino acids. Looked up from germline, CDR1 is MNHEY and CDR2 is SVGAGI. The CDR3 region is CASSLKNQPQHF. CDR3 DNA sequence: TGTGCCAGCAGTTTAAAGAATCAGCCCCAGCATTTT.

The chain links TRBV5-1 to TRBJ1-2; TRBD1 aligns across 7 bases. Germline CDR1 SGHRS, CDR2 YFSETQ. The CDR3 extends over 14 amino acids. Unmatched junction bases numbered 7, after V lost 0 bases and J lost 8 bases. In DNA form, the CDR3 reads TGCGCCAGCAGCTTGGCCCGGCAGGGGGAGGGCTACACCTTC. Amino acid sequence: CASSLARQGEGYTF.

The chain has TRBV28 and TRBJ2-2; D is perhaps TRBD1 or TRBD2 (6 bases each). Germline V gene lookup returns CDR1 MDHEN and CDR2 SYDVKM. The length of the CDR3 is 16 residues. V lost 1 base and J lost 5, with 14 bases in between. The CDR3 region is CASSLFQGGKTGELFF. The CDR3 DNA reads as TGTGCCAGCAGTTTATTCCAAGGGGGGAAGACCGGGGAGCTGTTTTTT.

As concerns this clone: Mismatch with germline at one junction end may stem from a read error. V and J are TRBV7-7 and TRBJ1-5, with D maybe TRBD1 (5 bases). There are 15 residues in the CDR3. Germline assignment: CDR1 SSHAT and CDR2 FNYEAQ (reference sequence). CDR3 amino acids: CASSLMGGDNQPQHF. CDR3 DNA: TGTGCTAGCAGCTTAATGGGAGGGGACAATCAGCCCCAGCATTTT.

In this sample, this clone turned up a few times. This chain uses TRBV30 with TRBJ2-2, with 12 bases matching TRBD2. This CDR3 is 16 amino acids long. Germline CDR1 and CDR2: GTSNPN and SVGIG (reference sequence). V lost 3 bases and J lost 4; bases outside the gene matches: 6. The CDR3 spells CAWSFGLAGSTGELFF. The CDR3 DNA sequence: TGTGCCTGGAGCTTTGGACTAGCGGGGAGCACCGGGGAGCTGTTTTTT. Using reference TRBV30 and TRBJ2-2 for the parts outside the CDR3, the full variable domain is SQTIHQWPATLVQPVGSPLSLECTVEGTSNPNLYWYRQAAGRGLQLLFYSVGIGQISSEVPQNLSASRPQDRQFILSSKKLLLSDSGFYLCAWSFGLAGSTGELFFGEGSRLTVL.

The V gene is TRBV7-2, the J gene TRBJ2-7; tentative D call: TRBD1 (6 bases). The CDR3 is 14 amino acids. The germline gives CDR1 SGHTA, CDR2 FQGNSA. Trimming stripped 5 bases from V and 1 base from J, with 12 bases between. As DNA, the CDR3 is TGTGCCAGCAGCATCTACAGGGATTCCTACGAGCAGTACTTC. Translated: CASSIYRDSYEQYF.

The chain carries TRBV9 and TRBJ1-3; D unclear. The CDR3 extends over 20 amino acids. Trimming left V 0 bases short and J 0 bases short, with 22 bases between. From germline, CDR1 is SGDLS and CDR2 YYNGEE. CDR3 coding DNA: TGTGCCAGCAGCGTAGGAATCTGGTTGTCCGTTCTGAGCTCTGGAAACACCATATATTTT. This codes for CASSVGIWLSVLSSGNTIYF.

CDR3 in DNA: TGTGCCAGTAGTAAGACTAGCGGGGGATTCACAGATACGCAGTATTTT. This sequence encodes CASSKTSGGFTDTQYF. V gene TRBV19 combines with J gene TRBJ2-3, with 12 bases fitting TRBD2. CDR3 size: 16 residues. V shed 4 bases, J shed 2 bases, and the junction held 4 bases outside the gene matches. The V gene's germline CDR1 is LNHDA and CDR2 SQIVND (reference sequence).

CDR3 DNA: TGTGCCAGCAGCTTGACTCCGGGATCAGAGGTTGTTGGTGAAGCTTTCTTT. Protein product: CASSLTPGSEVVGEAFF. V gene TRBV7-8 combines with J gene TRBJ1-1; D call uncertain. There are 17 residues in the CDR3. Trimming removed 3 bases from V and 7 bases from J, with 24 bases in between. Germline V gene data show CDR1 as SGHVS and CDR2 as FQNEAQ.

V is TRBV6-5 and J is TRBJ1-2, with TRBD1 matching over 7 bases. From germline, CDR1 is MNHEY and CDR2 SVGAGI. The length of the CDR3 is 14 residues. Germline trimming cut 6 bases from V and 2 bases from J; bases unmatched to any gene: 6. The CDR3: CASSKTGQNYGYTF. DNA for the CDR3: TGTGCCAGCAGCAAAACGGGACAGAACTATGGCTACACCTTC.

The chain joins TRBV7-9 to TRBJ1-2, with TRBD1 as a possible D gene (6 bases). Trimming pared 5 bases from V and 8 bases from J, leaving 18 bases between. This CDR3 contains 14 residues. Germline assignment: CDR1 SEHNR and CDR2 FQNEAQ (reference sequence). CDR3 sequence reads: CASSEGTGQWGYTF. CDR3 nucleotides: TGTGCCAGCAGCGAAGGGACCGGACAGTGGGGCTACACCTTC.

The chain uses TRBV6-4 and TRBJ1-5; TRBD1 is a possible D gene (6 bases). The germline V gene has CDR1 MRHNA and CDR2 SNTAGT. This CDR3 region has 17 residues. V lost 2 bases to trimming and J lost 3 bases, with 17 bases between them. Here the CDR3 DNA reads TGTGCCAGCAGTGACCACACCGAGGCAGGGGTCAATCAGCCCCAGCATTTT. Amino acids: CASSDHTEAGVNQPQHF.

The V call is TRBV7-2, the J call TRBJ1-1; TRBD1 matches 7 bases. Unmatched junction bases numbered 7, after V lost 5 bases and J lost 4 bases. Germline lookup yields CDR1 SGHTA and CDR2 FQGNSA. The CDR3 length is 14 residues. CDR3 amino acids: CASSQRGQSTEAFF. CDR3 in DNA: TGTGCCAGCAGCCAAAGGGGACAGAGCACTGAAGCTTTCTTT.

The chain uses TRBV20-1 and TRBJ2-3; 9 bases match TRBD2. CDR1 DFQATT and CDR2 SNEGSKA come from the germline V gene (reference sequence). CDR3 size: 16 residues. The V segment lost 3 bases and the J segment 4 bases; nucleotides outside the gene matches: 11. The CDR3 protein is CSASRGGGAVADTQYF. In DNA, the CDR3 is TGCAGTGCTAGTCGCGGCGGGGGGGCGGTAGCAGATACGCAGTATTTT.